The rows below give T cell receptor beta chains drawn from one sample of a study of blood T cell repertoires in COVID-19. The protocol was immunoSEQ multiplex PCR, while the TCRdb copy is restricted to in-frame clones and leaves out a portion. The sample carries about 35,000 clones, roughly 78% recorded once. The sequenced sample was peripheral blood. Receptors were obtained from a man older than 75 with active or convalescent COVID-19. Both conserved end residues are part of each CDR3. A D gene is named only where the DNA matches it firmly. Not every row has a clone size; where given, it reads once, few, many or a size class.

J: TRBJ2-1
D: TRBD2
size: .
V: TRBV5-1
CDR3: CASSPLTSGSEREQFF
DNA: TGCGCCAGCAGCCCCCTGACTAGCGGGAGCGAACGGGAGCAGTTCTTC

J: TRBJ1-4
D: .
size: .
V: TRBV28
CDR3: CASGRVNEKLFF
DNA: TGTGCCAGCGGGCGGGTCAATGAAAAACTGTTTTTT

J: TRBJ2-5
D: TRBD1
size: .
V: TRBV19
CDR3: CASSIVGQPAGTQYF
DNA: TGTGCCAGTAGTATAGTGGGACAGCCGGCAGGGACCCAGTACTTC

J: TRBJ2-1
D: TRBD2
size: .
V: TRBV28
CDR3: CASSFSSGSLSYNEQFF
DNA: TGTGCCAGCAGTTTCAGTAGCGGGAGTCTCTCCTACAATGAGCAGTTCTTC

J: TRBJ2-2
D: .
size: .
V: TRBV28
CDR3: CASSYSGENTGELFF
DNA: TGTGCCAGCAGTTACTCGGGGGAAAACACCGGGGAGCTGTTTTTT

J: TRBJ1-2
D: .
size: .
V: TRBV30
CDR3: CAWSVTRLRGYTF
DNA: TGTGCCTGGAGTGTCACCAGACTACGGGGCTACACCTTC

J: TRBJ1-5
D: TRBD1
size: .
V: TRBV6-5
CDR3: CASSHRGSNQPQHF
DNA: TGTGCCAGCAGCCACAGGGGTAGCAATCAGCCCCAGCATTTT

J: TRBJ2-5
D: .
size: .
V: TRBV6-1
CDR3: CASSGHSETQYF
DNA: TGTGCCAGCAGTGGACATTCGGAGACCCAGTACTTC

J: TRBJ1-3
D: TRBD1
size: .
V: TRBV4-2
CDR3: CASSQVRGGQGVGNTIYF
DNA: TGTGCCAGCAGCCAAGTCCGCGGGGGACAGGGGGTTGGAAACACCATATATTTT

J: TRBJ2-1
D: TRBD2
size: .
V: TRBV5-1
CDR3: CASSSGGNNEQFF
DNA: TGCGCCAGCAGTAGCGGGGGGAACAATGAGCAGTTCTTC

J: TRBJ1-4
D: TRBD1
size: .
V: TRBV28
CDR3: CASRAQGAGLNEKLFF
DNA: TGTGCCAGCAGGGCCCAGGGGGCTGGCCTTAATGAAAAACTGTTTTTT

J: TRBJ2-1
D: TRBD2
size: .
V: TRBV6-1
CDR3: CASSDEVLAGVVYEQFF
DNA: TGTGCCAGCAGTGATGAGGTACTAGCGGGAGTAGTCTATGAGCAGTTCTTC

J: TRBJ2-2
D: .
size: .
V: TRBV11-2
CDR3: CASSLAGNTGELFF
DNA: TGTGCCAGCAGCTTAGCGGGGAACACCGGGGAGCTGTTTTTT

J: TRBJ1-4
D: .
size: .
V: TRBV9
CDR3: CASSVGGGSNEKLFF
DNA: TGTGCCAGCAGCGTAGGAGGGGGTTCTAATGAAAAACTGTTTTTT

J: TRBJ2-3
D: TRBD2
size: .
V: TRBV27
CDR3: CASSLAGLESADTQYF
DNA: TGTGCCAGCAGTTTAGCAGGACTAGAGTCTGCAGATACGCAGTATTTT

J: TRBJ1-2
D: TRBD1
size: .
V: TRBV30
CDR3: CAWSRDRGPPHYGYTF
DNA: TGTGCCTGGAGTCGGGACAGGGGACCTCCTCACTATGGCTACACCTTC

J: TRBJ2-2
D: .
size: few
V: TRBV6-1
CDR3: CASSDQRATNTGELFF
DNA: TGTGCCAGCAGTGACCAGCGGGCAACGAACACCGGGGAGCTGTTTTTT

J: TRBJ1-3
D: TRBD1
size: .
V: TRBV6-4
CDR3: CASSGRTGGARNTIYF
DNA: TGTGCCAGCAGTGGCAGGACAGGGGGCGCAAGAAACACCATATATTTT

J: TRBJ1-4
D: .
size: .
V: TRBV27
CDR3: CASSLREGEKLFF
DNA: TGTGCCAGCAGTCTCAGGGAGGGGGAAAAACTGTTTTTT

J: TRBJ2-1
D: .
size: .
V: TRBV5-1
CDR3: CASSWGGSPSSYNEQFF
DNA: TGCGCCAGCAGCTGGGGGGGCAGCCCGAGCTCCTACAATGAGCAGTTCTTC

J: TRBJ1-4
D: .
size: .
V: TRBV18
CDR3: CASSPGQSVATNEKLFF
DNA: TGTGCCAGCTCACCAGGGCAGTCAGTTGCAACTAATGAAAAACTGTTTTTT

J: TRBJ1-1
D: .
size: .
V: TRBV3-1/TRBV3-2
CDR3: CASSQDRVVTEAFF
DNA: TGTGCCAGCAGCCAAGACAGGGTGGTCACTGAAGCTTTCTTT

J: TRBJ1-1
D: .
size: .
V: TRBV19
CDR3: CASSIGAGQYTEAFF
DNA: TGTGCCAGTAGTATAGGGGCAGGGCAGTATACTGAAGCTTTCTTT

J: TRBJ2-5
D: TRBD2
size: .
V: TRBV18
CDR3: CASSPETSGETQYF
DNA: TGTGCCAGCTCACCAGAGACTAGCGGAGAGACCCAGTACTTC

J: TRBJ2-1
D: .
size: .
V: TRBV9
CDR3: CASSGDQRFYNEQFF
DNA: TGTGCCAGCAGCGGCGATCAGCGGTTCTACAATGAGCAGTTCTTC

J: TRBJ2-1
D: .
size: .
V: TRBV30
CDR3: CAWTHPSLRPALTYNEQFF
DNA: TGTGCCTGGACTCATCCTAGCTTAAGACCCGCACTTACCTACAATGAGCAGTTCTTC

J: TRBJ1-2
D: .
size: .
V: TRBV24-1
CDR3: CATSAGQQGWDGYTF
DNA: TGTGCCACCAGTGCGGGCCAACAGGGATGGGACGGCTACACCTTC

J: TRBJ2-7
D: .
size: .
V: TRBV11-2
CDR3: CASSLVAGYEQYF
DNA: TGTGCCAGCAGCTTAGTCGCGGGCTACGAGCAGTACTTC

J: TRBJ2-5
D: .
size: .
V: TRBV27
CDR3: CASSLRGGGGETQYF
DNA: TGTGCCAGCAGTTTAAGGGGGGGAGGGGGAGAGACCCAGTACTTC

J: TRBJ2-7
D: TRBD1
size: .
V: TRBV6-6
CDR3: CASSRQGYEQYF
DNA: TGTGCCAGCAGCCGACAGGGTTACGAGCAGTACTTC

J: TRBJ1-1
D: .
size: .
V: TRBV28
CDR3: CASGRWPAEAFF
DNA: TGTGCCAGCGGCAGGTGGCCCGCTGAAGCTTTCTTT

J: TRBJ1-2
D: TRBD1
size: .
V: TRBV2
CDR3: CASSPGQGAHTF
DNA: TGTGCCAGCAGTCCGGGACAGGGGGCGCACACCTTC

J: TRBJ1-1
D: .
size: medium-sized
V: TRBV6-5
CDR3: CASSPGLHEAFF
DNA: TGTGCCAGCAGTCCAGGACTGCATGAAGCTTTCTTT

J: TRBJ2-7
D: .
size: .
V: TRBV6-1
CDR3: CASSEGWGELEQYF
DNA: TGTGCCAGCAGTGAAGGGTGGGGGGAGCTCGAGCAGTACTTC

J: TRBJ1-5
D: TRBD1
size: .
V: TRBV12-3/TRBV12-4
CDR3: CASSSTGNQPQHF
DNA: TGTGCCAGCAGTTCGACAGGGAATCAGCCCCAGCATTTT

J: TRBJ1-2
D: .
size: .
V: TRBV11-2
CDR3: CASSPGHDYGYTF
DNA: TGTGCCAGCAGCCCAGGACACGACTATGGCTACACCTTC

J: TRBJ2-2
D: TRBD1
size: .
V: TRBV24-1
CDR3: CATSDSMTGPITGELFF
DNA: TGTGCCACCAGTGATTCCATGACAGGGCCCATCACCGGGGAGCTGTTTTTT

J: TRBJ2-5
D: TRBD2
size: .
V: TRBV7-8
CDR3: CASSLAGLAGGKETQYF
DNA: TGTGCCAGCAGCTTAGCGGGACTAGCGGGAGGGAAGGAGACCCAGTACTTC

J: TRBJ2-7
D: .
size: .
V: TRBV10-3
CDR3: CAIRPTELREQYF
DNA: TGTGCCATCAGACCTACTGAGTTACGGGAGCAGTACTTC

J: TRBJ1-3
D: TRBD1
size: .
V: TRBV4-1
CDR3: CASSQDRGFQGASGNTIYF
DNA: TGCGCCAGCAGCCAAGATCGAGGTTTTCAGGGGGCCTCTGGAAACACCATATATTTT

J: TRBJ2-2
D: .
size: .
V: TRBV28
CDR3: CASNGLLTGELFF
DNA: TGTGCCAGCAACGGACTTTTAACCGGGGAGCTGTTTTTT